These 18 T cell receptor beta chains were all obtained from the same sample, sequenced in a study of pediatric ulcerative colitis. Some clones are missing from TCRdb's copy, which holds only in-frame ones; the method was immunoSEQ multiplex PCR. The repertoire has 50,000 to 65,000 clones, approximately 87% of them found once; the top ten carry about 3.5%. The sample consisted of blood. These receptors were taken from a boy aged 10-17 years with severe ulcerative colitis.

This chain links TRBV4-2 with TRBJ1-1; 7 nucleotides line up with TRBD1. CDR3 size: 15 residues. CDR1 is LGHNA, CDR2 YNFKEQ, per germline. V shed 0 bases and J 7 bases; nucleotides not matched to a gene: 8. The CDR3 sequence: CASSQEGGTVLEAFF. DNA of the CDR3: TGTGCCAGCAGCCAAGAGGGGGGGACAGTTCTTGAAGCTTTCTTT.

This chain connects TRBV5-1 to TRBJ2-1; 10 bases match TRBD1. With V trimmed by 4 bases and J by 6 bases, 19 bases remained unmatched. Germline-derived CDR1 and CDR2 are SGHRS and YFSETQ. The CDR3 is 19 amino acids. CDR3 sequence reads: CASSPGRTGGRPLSNEQFF. Here the CDR3 DNA reads TGCGCCAGCAGCCCAGGGCGGACAGGGGGACGACCACTGTCCAATGAGCAGTTCTTC. Together with reference TRBV5-1 and TRBJ2-1, the CDR3 gives the full variable domain: KAGVTQTPRYLIKTRGQQVTLSCSPISGHRSVSWYQQTPGQGLQFLFEYFSETQRNKGNFPGRFSGRQFSNSRSEMNVSTLELGDSALYLCASSPGRTGGRPLSNEQFFGPGTRLTVL.

This chain joins TRBV7-2 and TRBJ2-7; 7 bases are a match to TRBD2. CDR3 length equals 16 residues. Looked up from germline, CDR1 is SGHTA and CDR2 is FQGNSA. After removal of 2 bases from V and 0 bases from J, the junction contained 7 bases not matched to a gene. The CDR3 sequence: CASSLFGRELSYEQYF. CDR3 DNA sequence: TGTGCCAGCAGCTTATTTGGGAGGGAGCTCTCCTACGAGCAGTACTTC. Drawing the rest from reference TRBV7-2 and TRBJ2-7, the complete variable domain is GAGVSQSPSNKVTEKGKDVELRCDPISGHTALYWYRQSLGQGLEFLIYFQGNSAPDKSGLPSDRFSAERTGGSVSTLTIQRTQQEDSAVYLCASSLFGRELSYEQYFGPGTRLTVT.

The chain is built from TRBV5-1 and TRBJ2-3; a possible D gene is TRBD1 (6 bases). This CDR3 is 14 amino acids long. Germline CDR1 is SGHRS and CDR2 is YFSETQ. The V and J ends lost 4 bases and 0 bases respectively, with 9 bases between them. CDR3 DNA sequence: TGCGCCAGCAGCCAGGACAGTAGCACAGATACGCAGTATTTT. Translating it yields CASSQDSSTDTQYF.

The V gene is TRBV7-6, the J gene TRBJ2-1; 8 bases align to TRBD2. CDR1 and CDR2 (germline): SGHVS, FNYEAQ. The CDR3 extends over 18 amino acids. V shed 0 bases and J 5 bases; nucleotides not matched to a gene: 12. The CDR3 loop reads CASSLAPSAGTSNNEQFF. The CDR3 DNA follows: TGTGCCAGCAGCTTAGCGCCTTCGGCCGGGACTAGTAACAATGAGCAGTTCTTC.

The chain employs TRBV28 and TRBJ1-1; TRBD1 matches 7 bases. The CDR3 sequence is 15 residues long. Germline V CDR1 and CDR2: MDHEN, SYDVKM. Germline trimming cut 6 bases from V and 0 bases from J; bases unmatched to any gene: 7. The CDR3 coding sequence is TGTGCCAGCAGCCCTCCGGGACAGATGAACACTGAAGCTTTCTTT. Residues: CASSPPGQMNTEAFF.

The rearrangement uses TRBV18 and TRBJ1-1; D remains ambiguous. This CDR3 spans 14 amino acids. Germline V gene lookup returns CDR1 KGHSH and CDR2 LQKENI. Trimming cost V 1 base and J 1 base, with 7 bases left between them. The chain's CDR3 is CASSPQGPNTEAFF. CDR3 DNA sequence: TGTGCCAGCTCACCACAGGGCCCGAACACTGAAGCTTTCTTT.

The chain couples TRBV30 to TRBJ2-1; 7 bases are shared with TRBD1. The ends lost 5 bases at V and 9 bases at J; junction bases unmatched: 4. The V gene's germline CDR1 is GTSNPN and CDR2 SVGIG (reference sequence). The CDR3 spans 11 residues. CDR3 sequence: CAWDHRGEQFF. DNA for the CDR3: TGTGCCTGGGATCACAGGGGTGAGCAGTTCTTC.

The chain carries TRBV4-1 and TRBJ2-1; a weak D match, TRBD2 (6 bases). Germline V gene sequence: CDR1 MGHRA, CDR2 YSYEKL. With 3 bases removed from V and 4 bases from J, the gap between germline ends came to 10 bases. The CDR3 sequence is 14 residues long. The CDR3 spells CASSHGSLYNEQFF. In DNA, the CDR3 is TGCGCCAGCAGCCACGGGAGCTTGTACAATGAGCAGTTCTTC.

J is TRBJ1-1 and V is TRBV4-1; D may be TRBD1 (6 bases). Per the germline V gene, CDR1 is MGHRA and CDR2 is YSYEKL. The CDR3 runs 14 residues. V lost 0 bases, J lost 6 bases, and 11 bases lay in between. CDR3 bases: TGCGCCAGCAGCCAAGACCGCAGGGGCCCTGAAGCTTTCTTT. Translation gives CASSQDRRGPEAFF.

The chain has TRBV27 and TRBJ2-5; 11 bases match TRBD2. Looked up from germline, CDR1 is MNHEY and CDR2 is SMNVEV (reference sequence). Trimming at V came to 5 bases and at J to 3 bases, leaving 5 bases not matched to a gene. The CDR3 consists of 15 residues. CDR3 nucleotide sequence: TGTGCCAGCAGTCCGCTACTAGCGGGAGAAGAGACCCAGTACTTC. This sequence encodes CASSPLLAGEETQYF.

The V and J genes are TRBV7-2 and TRBJ2-5; 10 nucleotides agree with TRBD2. The V gene end was trimmed by 5 bases and the J gene end by 4 bases; junction bases not matched to a gene: 7. Germline V gene data show CDR1 as SGHTA and CDR2 as FQGNSA. The CDR3 is 15 amino acids. CDR3 sequence reads: CASSPSSGSGETQYF. CDR3 in DNA: TGTGCCAGCAGCCCTTCTAGCGGGAGTGGAGAGACCCAGTACTTC.

This chain uses TRBV29-1 with TRBJ1-1, with D perhaps TRBD1 (5 bases). Germline V gene lookup returns CDR1 SQVTM and CDR2 ANQGSEA. Trimming removed 6 bases at V and 1 base at J, with 12 bases between. The CDR3 covers 13 residues. This chain's CDR3 is CSVDDRPNTEAFF. The CDR3 nucleotides are TGCAGCGTAGATGACAGACCGAACACTGAAGCTTTCTTT.

The chain couples TRBV25-1 to TRBJ2-3, with D possibly matching TRBD2 (6 bases). Trimming shortened V by 5 bases and J by 1 base, and 13 bases separated the two germline ends. Germline V lookup: CDR1 MGHDK, CDR2 SYGVNS. This CDR3 region has 15 residues. The CDR3 nucleotides are TGTGCCAGCAGTTCGGGAGTTTTCGGCACAGATACGCAGTATTTT. It specifies CASSSGVFGTDTQYF.

This chain links TRBV18 with TRBJ2-7; 9 positions match TRBD1. This CDR3 has 14 residues. Germline trimming cut 6 bases from V and 3 bases from J; bases unmatched to any gene: 6. In germline, CDR1 is KGHSH, CDR2 LQKENI. The CDR3 reads CASSWDRAYYEQYF. CDR3 nucleotides: TGTGCCAGCTCCTGGGACAGGGCGTACTACGAGCAGTACTTC.

The chain employs TRBV7-2 and TRBJ2-1; no clear D gene. The V end was cut by 5 bases, the J end by 6 bases, with 11 bases between. Per the germline V gene, CDR1 is SGHTA and CDR2 is FQGNSA. The length of the CDR3 is 13 residues. The CDR3 here is CASSPGSSNEQFF. DNA of the CDR3: TGTGCCAGCAGCCCGGGCAGTTCCAATGAGCAGTTCTTC.

The chain joins TRBV13 to TRBJ1-1; D possibly corresponds to TRBD1 (6 bases). The CDR3 runs to 16 residues. The germline V gene has CDR1 PRHDT and CDR2 FYEKMQ (reference sequence). V lost 5 bases and J lost 1, with 17 bases in between. DNA for the CDR3: TGTGCCAGCAGCAAAAAGACAACAGGGACGAACACTGAAGCTTTCTTT. The encoded protein is CASSKKTTGTNTEAFF.

This chain connects TRBV7-2 to TRBJ2-7, with no clear D. V lost 1 base, J lost 1 base, and 2 bases lay in between. Germline CDR1 SGHTA, CDR2 FQGNSA. This CDR3 spans 12 amino acids. The CDR3 loop reads CASSLVSYEQYF. The CDR3 DNA reads as TGTGCCAGCAGCTTAGTTTCCTACGAGCAGTACTTC.